The clone carrying this T cell receptor beta chain was seen more than once but under ten times. The data stem from a study of CD4 and CD8 cells across lung adenocarcinoma regions. TCRdb recomputed calls from the PCR reads with MiXCR, one row per CDR3 protein. This table holds some 11,000 distinct CDR3 sequences, roughly 50% found once. Between the trimmed V and J ends, which lost 0 bases and 3 bases, there was a span of 33 bases. Germline lookup yields CDR1 MNHEY and CDR2 SVGAGI. The CDR3 length is 23 residues. Samples came from patients with localized non-small cell lung adenocarcinoma. The receptor was derived from a male donor with lung adenocarcinoma. The CD4 and CD8 labels of this study may be unreliable. Sequencing was done on a sample of CD4+ T cells from the center of a lung tumor. The V call is TRBV6-5, the J call TRBJ2-1; maybe TRBD2 (5 bases). The CDR3 spells CASSYSILSRAPFTPKIYNEQFF. The CDR3 DNA sequence: TGTGCCAGCAGTTACTCGATTTTGTCGAGGGCACCATTCACCCCTAAGATCTACAATGAGCAGTTCTTC.